The clone carrying this T cell receptor (beta chain) has at least ten counts. The sample comes from a study of human T cells and chemical hapten exposure. Overall study context: A mostly female patient group had alopecia areata, totalis or universalis.

TCRdb fed the RACE reads into MiXCR, producing one record per CDR3 protein. The data show just over 40,000 distinct CDR3 sequences, over 3% seen once. Time point described: patch test 2, 6 weeks after DPC sensitization. This sample's treatment: therapeutic diphenylcyclopropenone sensitization with weekly scalp DPC. The source is a man aged 40-50 years with alopecia areata. Some clones in this sample may be carry-over from other donors' samples. This specimen consisted of whole blood, obtained in connection with sensitization to the hapten diphenylcyclopropenone (DPC).

The CDR3 nucleotides are TGTGCCAGCAGTTTGGGGCAGCCCCAGCATTTT. Translation gives CASSLGQPQHF. The rearrangement uses TRBV28 and TRBJ1-5; D unclear. The CDR3 length is 11 residues. Per the germline V gene, CDR1 is MDHEN and CDR2 is SYDVKM. Trimming removed 3 bases at V and 7 bases at J, with 4 bases between.